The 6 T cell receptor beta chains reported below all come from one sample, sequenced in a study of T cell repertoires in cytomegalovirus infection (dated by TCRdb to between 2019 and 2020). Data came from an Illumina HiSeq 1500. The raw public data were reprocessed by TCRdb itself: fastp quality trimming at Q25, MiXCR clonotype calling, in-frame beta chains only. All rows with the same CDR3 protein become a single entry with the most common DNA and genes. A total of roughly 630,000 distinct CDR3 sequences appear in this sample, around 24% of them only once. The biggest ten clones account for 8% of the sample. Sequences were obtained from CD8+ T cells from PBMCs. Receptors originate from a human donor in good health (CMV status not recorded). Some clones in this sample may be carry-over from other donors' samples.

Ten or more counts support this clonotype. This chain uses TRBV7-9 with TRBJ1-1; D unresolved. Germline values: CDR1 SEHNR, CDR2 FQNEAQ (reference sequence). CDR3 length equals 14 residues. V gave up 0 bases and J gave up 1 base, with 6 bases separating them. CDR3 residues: CASSLAAENTEAFF. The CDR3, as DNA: TGTGCCAGCAGCTTAGCAGCCGAGAACACTGAAGCTTTCTTT. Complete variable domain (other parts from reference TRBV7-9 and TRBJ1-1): DTGVSQNPRHKITKRGQNVTFRCDPISEHNRLYWYRQTLGQGPEFLTYFQNEAQLEKSRLLSDRFSAERPKGSFSTLEIQRTEQGDSAMYLCASSLAAENTEAFFGQGTRLTVV.

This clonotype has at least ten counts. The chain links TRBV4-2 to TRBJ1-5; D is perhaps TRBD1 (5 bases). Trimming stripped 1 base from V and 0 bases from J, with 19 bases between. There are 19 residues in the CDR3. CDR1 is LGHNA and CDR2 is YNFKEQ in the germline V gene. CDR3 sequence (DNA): TGTGCCAGCAGCCAAGGTTTGGGCAGAGGGGTCAATAGCAATCAGCCCCAGCATTTT. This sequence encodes CASSQGLGRGVNSNQPQHF.

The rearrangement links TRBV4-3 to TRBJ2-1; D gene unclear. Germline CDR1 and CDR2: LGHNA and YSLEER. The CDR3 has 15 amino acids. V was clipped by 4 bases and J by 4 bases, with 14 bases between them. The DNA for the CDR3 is TGCGCCAGCAGCCCGCGCTCGACACCTTACAATGAGCAGTTCTTC. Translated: CASSPRSTPYNEQFF.

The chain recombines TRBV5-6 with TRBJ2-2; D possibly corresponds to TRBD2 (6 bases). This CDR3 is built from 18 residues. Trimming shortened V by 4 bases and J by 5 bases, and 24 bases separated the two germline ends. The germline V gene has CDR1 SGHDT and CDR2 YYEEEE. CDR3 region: CASSDGARVGRGTGELFF. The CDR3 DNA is TGTGCCAGCAGCGACGGGGCACGGGTGGGCCGGGGGACCGGGGAGCTGTTTTTT.

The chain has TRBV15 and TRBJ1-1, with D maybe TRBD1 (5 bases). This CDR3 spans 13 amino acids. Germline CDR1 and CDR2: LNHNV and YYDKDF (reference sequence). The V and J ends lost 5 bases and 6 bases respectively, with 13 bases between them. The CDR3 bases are TGTGCCACCAGCCAAGGGGACGGGGCTGAAGCTTTCTTT. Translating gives CATSQGDGAEAFF.

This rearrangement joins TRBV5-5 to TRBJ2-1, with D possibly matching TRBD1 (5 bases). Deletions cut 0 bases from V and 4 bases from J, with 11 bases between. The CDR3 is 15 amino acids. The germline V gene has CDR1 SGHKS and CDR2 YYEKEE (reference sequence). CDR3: CASSLDTGRYNEQFF. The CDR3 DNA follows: TGTGCCAGCAGCTTGGATACAGGAAGATACAATGAGCAGTTCTTC.